Shown below are 19 T cell receptor beta chains from a single sample sequenced in a study of regulatory T cells in long-lasting Graves disease. Both iRepertoire HTBI primers and Arm-PCR of CDR3 regions were used to build the TCR beta libraries. TCRdb analysed the multiplex PCR reads with MiXCR anew, one entry per CDR3 protein. The sample carries fewer than 550,000 distinct CDR3 sequences, roughly 16% recorded once. Noted time point: newly diagnosed GD, antithyroid drugs for less than 3 months. Extracted RNA from PBMCs served as the source of the TCR library. The same sample was also studied in work on T cells in Graves' hyperthyroidism and ophthalmopathy.

This specimen was peripheral blood mononuclear cells (PBMCs), taken at new diagnosis, from a patient treated with antithyroid drugs. The origin of the receptors is a middle-aged woman with Graves disease.

There are a few counts of this clonotype. The chain employs TRBV19 and TRBJ2-1, with 7 bases matching TRBD1. The CDR3 spans 14 residues. CDR1 and CDR2 (germline): LNHDA, SQIVND (reference sequence). The junction had 9 bases not matched to a gene; V was cut back by 3 bases and J by 10 bases. The CDR3 loop reads CASSIMTGLYEQFF. The CDR3 bases are TGTGCCAGTAGTATCATGACAGGGTTATACGAGCAGTTCTTC.

This clonotype has a count of ten or more. V usage is TRBV7-9 and J usage is TRBJ2-7; 8 positions agree with TRBD1. The CDR3 loop spans 14 amino acids. Germline assignment: CDR1 SEHNR and CDR2 FQNEAQ (reference sequence). Trimming cost V 5 bases and J 4 bases; bases outside gene matches: 7. CDR3: CASSERQGAYEQYF. Written as DNA, the CDR3 is TGTGCCAGCAGCGAACGGCAGGGGGCTTACGAGCAGTACTTC.

This clonotype was detected a few times. The chain recombines TRBV18 with TRBJ1-6; 8 nucleotides align to TRBD1. J lost 9 bases, V lost 4 bases, and 5 bases had no gene match. This CDR3 spans 14 amino acids. Germline lookup yields CDR1 KGHSH and CDR2 LQKENI. This CDR3 reads CASSHGQGGSPLHF. The CDR3 region has the DNA TGTGCCAGCTCACACGGACAGGGCGGTTCACCCCTCCACTTT.

The J gene is TRBJ1-2, the V gene TRBV18; D unresolved. This CDR3 is built from 16 residues. Trimming stripped 3 bases from V and 7 bases from J, with 21 bases between. Germline CDR1 and CDR2: KGHSH and LQKENI. In nucleotides, the CDR3 is TGTGCCAGCTCACCGCTCAGTGATACCGATGATATTGGCTACACCTTC. It translates to CASSPLSDTDDIGYTF. Filled out from reference TRBV18 and TRBJ1-2, the complete variable domain reads NAGVMQNPRHLVRRRGQEARLRCSPMKGHSHVYWYRQLPEEGLKFMVYLQKENIIDESGMPKERFSAEFPKEGPSILRIQQVVRGDSAAYFCASSPLSDTDDIGYTFGSGTRLTVV.

Details on this clonotype: A much larger clone lies a single base off, so this may be a read error. This chain connects TRBV11-2 to TRBJ2-3, with no clear D. Germline CDR1 and CDR2: SGHAT and FQNNGV. CDR3 length equals 15 residues. Trimming shortened V by 5 bases and J by 2 bases, and 14 bases separated the two germline ends. The CDR3 coding sequence is TGTGCCAGCAGCCAAGACCCGGTCGTCACAGATACGCAGTATTTT. Its protein product is CASSQDPVVTDTQYF.

This clonotype was counted a few times. The chain is built from TRBV7-9 and TRBJ2-5, with a weak D call TRBD2 (5 bases). The V gene's germline CDR1 is SEHNR and CDR2 FQNEAQ (reference sequence). Between the trimmed V and J ends, which lost 1 base and 5 bases, there was a span of 8 bases. The CDR3 runs 13 residues. CDR3 nucleotides: TGTGCCAGCAGCTTAGTGACGGGGGAGACCCAGTACTTC. It yields the protein CASSLVTGETQYF.

This clonotype was seen a handful of times. The chain recombines TRBV5-1 with TRBJ1-5; possibly TRBD1 for D (5 bases). V lost 3 bases and J 9 bases, leaving 13 bases between the germline ends. Germline assignment: CDR1 SGHRS and CDR2 YFSETQ. The CDR3 extends over 13 amino acids. The CDR3 loop reads CASSSGDGGPQHF. The CDR3 DNA reads TGCGCCAGCAGCTCGGGGGATGGGGGGCCCCAGCATTTT.

A note on this clonotype: At one boundary the junction diverges from the germline segment, which might be a read error. This rearrangement joins TRBV18 to TRBJ1-1, with D perhaps TRBD1 (5 bases). The CDR3 sequence is 15 residues long. Germline V gives CDR1 KGHSH, CDR2 LQKENI. The CDR3 is CAGSPLGTGDTEAFF. The CDR3 DNA follows: TGTGCCGGCTCACCCCTAGGGACCGGGGACACTGAAGCTTTCTTT.

The chain has TRBV9 and TRBJ2-1, with D perhaps matching TRBD1 or TRBD2 (6 bases each). The CDR3 is made up of 15 amino acids. Germline V gene sequence: CDR1 SGDLS, CDR2 YYNGEE. Trimming shortened V by 0 bases and J by 9 bases, and 16 bases separated the two germline ends. Here the CDR3 DNA reads TGTGCCAGCAGCGTAGCGCTCGGAGGGGGAGTTGAGCAGTTCTTC. It encodes CASSVALGGGVEQFF.

This clonotype was recorded at least ten times. The rearrangement joins TRBV27 to TRBJ1-1; 7 bases are a match to TRBD1. CDR1 is MNHEY, CDR2 SMNVEV, per germline (reference sequence). This CDR3 is built from 12 residues. The junction had 4 bases not matched to a gene; V was cut back by 3 bases and J by 9 bases. The CDR3 region is CASSLGDSQAFF. CDR3 nucleotide sequence: TGTGCCAGCAGTTTGGGGGACAGCCAAGCTTTCTTT.

This chain links TRBV7-8 with TRBJ2-1; D is uncertain. The ends were cut back, 2 bases at V and 6 bases at J, with 20 bases in the middle. Looked up from germline, CDR1 is SGHVS and CDR2 is FQNEAQ. This CDR3 is built from 17 residues. This chain's CDR3 is CASSLSRLARKINEQFF. In DNA form, the CDR3 reads TGTGCCAGCAGCTTAAGTCGACTTGCCAGAAAGATCAATGAGCAGTTCTTC.

The DNA for the CDR3 is TGCGCCAGCAGCCCAATGGGTCTGGAGGAGCAGTACTTC. Encoded protein: CASSPMGLEEQYF. The chain has TRBV4-1 and TRBJ2-7; D gene ambiguous. The V end was cut by 4 bases, the J end by 7 bases, with 14 bases between. Germline V gene data show CDR1 as MGHRA and CDR2 as YSYEKL. CDR3 length equals 13 residues.

This clonotype was picked up a small number of times. This rearrangement joins TRBV5-1 to TRBJ1-1; 7 bases line up with TRBD1. CDR1 is SGHRS and CDR2 is YFSETQ in the germline V gene. There are 14 residues in the CDR3. The junction had 7 bases not matched to a gene; V was cut back by 4 bases and J by 4 bases. This CDR3 reads CASSLTGEVTEAFF. CDR3 nucleotides: TGCGCCAGCAGCCTTACAGGGGAAGTCACTGAAGCTTTCTTT.

The chain recombines TRBV15 with TRBJ1-2; D possibly corresponds to TRBD1 (5 bases). V was cut by 0 bases and J by 4 bases, with 9 bases left in between. The CDR3 runs 14 residues. Germline CDR1 is LNHNV and CDR2 is YYDKDF (reference sequence). CDR3 sequence (DNA): TGTGCCACCAGCAGAGAGCAGGGAGCCTATGGCTACACCTTC. This gives the protein CATSREQGAYGYTF.

This clonotype was observed many times. The rearrangement joins TRBV18 to TRBJ2-1, with D perhaps matching TRBD1 or TRBD2 (6 bases each). The ends were cut back, 4 bases at V and 7 bases at J, with 14 bases in the middle. CDR3 length: 14 amino acids. CDR1 is KGHSH, CDR2 LQKENI, per germline. The CDR3 coding sequence is TGTGCCAGCTCACGGGCCGGGGGCCGTAATGAGCAGTTCTTC. Its translation: CASSRAGGRNEQFF.

This clonotype was counted at least ten times. The chain carries TRBV9 and TRBJ2-3, with D perhaps matching TRBD1 or TRBD2 (5 bases each). Germline CDR1 is SGDLS and CDR2 is YYNGEE. The V end was cut by 6 bases, the J end by 0 bases, with 14 bases between. The CDR3 runs to 15 residues. CDR3: CASTLGGSSTDTQYF. CDR3 sequence (DNA): TGTGCCAGCACCCTTGGGGGATCTAGCACAGATACGCAGTATTTT.

V and J are TRBV3-1 and TRBJ2-3, with D hard to call. This CDR3 region has 13 residues. Trimming shortened V by 0 bases and J by 11 bases, and 12 bases separated the two germline ends. The germline gives CDR1 LGHDT, CDR2 YNNKEL (reference sequence). CDR3 amino acids: CASSQDSGSRQYF. CDR3 nucleotide sequence: TGTGCCAGCAGCCAAGATAGTGGGTCACGGCAGTATTTT.

This clonotype has at least ten counts. CDR3 nucleotides: TGCAGTGCTAGAGCCGGGACATTGAACACTGAAGCTTTCTTT. This encodes CSARAGTLNTEAFF. The chain links TRBV20-1 to TRBJ1-1; the D gene is possibly TRBD1 (6 bases). V gave up 1 base and J gave up 0 bases, with 9 bases separating them. Germline values: CDR1 DFQATT, CDR2 SNEGSKA (reference sequence). The CDR3 length is 14 residues.

The V call is TRBV14, the J call TRBJ1-4; D remains ambiguous. The V gene lost 8 bases and the J gene lost 0 bases, with 10 bases spanning the gap. The CDR3 contains 14 residues. Germline V CDR1 and CDR2: SGHDN, FVKESK. CDR3 sequence: CASSRRSTNEKLFF. CDR3 DNA: TGTGCCAGCTCTAGGAGATCAACTAATGAAAAACTGTTTTTT. Looking up the rest from reference TRBV14 and TRBJ1-4 gives the full variable domain: EAGVTQFPSHSVIEKGQTVTLRCDPISGHDNLYWYRRVMGKEIKFLLHFVKESKQDESGMPNNRFLAERTGGTYSTLKVQPAELEDSGVYFCASSRRSTNEKLFFGSGTQLSVL.